This TCR beta chain emerged from a study of blood T cell repertoires in COVID-19. Looking at the study overall: The United States, Italy and Spain supplied acute and convalescent COVID-19 samples. From T cells, B-cell-depleted T cells, or PBMCs came the material, which was cDNA or gDNA.

Authors' analysis steps: Using reference gene primer amplification, nucleated cell counts were estimated. The data were produced by immunoSEQ multiplex PCR, yet TCRdb's version contains in-frame clones alone and is incomplete. V, J and clone size reflect that table, while D and trimming were determined from the DNA. The repertoire consists of 150,000 to 200,000 clones, with more than 70% occurring once and the leading ten covering 2% to 3%. Sequenced material: peripheral blood. The TCR sequence derives from a middle-aged man with active or convalescent COVID-19.

CDR3 sequence reads: CASSLQGSDYGYTF. The CDR3 bases are TGTGCCAGCAGCTTACAGGGTTCGGACTATGGCTACACCTTC. The rearrangement joins TRBV7-8 to TRBJ1-2; weak D call: TRBD1 (5 bases). Per germline, CDR1 SGHVS and CDR2 FQNEAQ. The CDR3 covers 14 residues. V lost 2 bases to trimming and J lost 3 bases, with 10 bases between them.